Relative to its sample, the clone carrying this T cell receptor (delta chain) is medium-sized. TCRdb reran clone calling via CATT on the RT-PCR reads. The data contain about 2,800 delta-chain clones, 3.4% of them singletons. This record comes from a study of gamma-delta T cells after stem cell transplantation. Trimming removed 4 bases from V and 6 bases from J; junction bases left unmatched: 9. CDR1 and CDR2 from the germline V gene are GEAIGNYY and EKD. CDR3 length: 14 residues. The sequence was obtained from a human donor. It is not recorded whose cells these are; they may come from a transplant donor. The sequenced sample consisted of gamma-delta T cells. V gene TRDV2 combines with J gene TRDJ1; 8 bases match TRDD3. In DNA, the CDR3 is TGTGCCTGTGAAGTACTGGGGGCTACCTATAAACTCATCTTT. Its protein is CACEVLGATYKLIF.